The rows below give T cell receptor beta chains drawn from one sample of a study of brain T cells in children with intractable seizures. Generated by immunoSEQ multiplex PCR, the TCRdb table keeps only in-frame clones and is missing some. The table records about 340,000 clones, 93% of them present only once. Sample: peripheral blood, taken approximately 5 months after surgery. These receptors originate from a boy in the first two years of life with tuberous sclerosis and intractable seizures. The CDR3 runs from the conserved cysteine through the conserved F or W. D genes are given only for firm matches. Size tells how often a clone was seen (once, few, many) or the class of an expanded clone, and some rows leave it out.

CDR3 protein	CDR3 DNA	D gene	clone size	V gene	J gene
CASSSLAIRGEQFF	TGTGCCAGCAGCTCTTTAGCTATCCGAGGTGAGCAGTTCTTC	-	-	TRBV7-9	TRBJ2-1
CASSETTSGYYEQYF	TGTGCCAGCAGTGAAACGACTAGCGGGTACTACGAGCAGTACTTC	TRBD2	-	TRBV6-1	TRBJ2-7
CASSRDGLFYGYTF	TGTGCCAGCAGCCGGGACGGACTCTTCTATGGCTACACCTTC	-	-	TRBV7-9	TRBJ1-2
CASSEGWAGYTF	TGTGCCAGCAGTGAGGGCTGGGCTGGCTACACCTTC	-	-	TRBV6-1	TRBJ1-2
CASSEKDWWENAEAFF	TGTGCCAGCAGTGAAAAGGATTGGTGGGAGAACGCTGAAGCTTTCTTT	-	-	TRBV2	TRBJ1-1
CASSPSGAGGLGEQFF	TGTGCCAGCAGCCCCTCGGGGGCGGGAGGCCTCGGTGAGCAGTTCTTC	TRBD2	-	TRBV5-4	TRBJ2-1
CASSRLHGDTQYF	TGTGCCTCATCGCGCCTTCATGGGGATACGCAGTATTTT	-	-	TRBV25-1	TRBJ2-3
CSVGPRDLNTEAFF	TGCAGCGTTGGGCCCCGGGATTTGAACACTGAAGCTTTCTTT	-	-	TRBV29-1	TRBJ1-1
CASSVTGGVEQYF	TGTGCCAGCAGCGTAACAGGGGGCGTCGAGCAGTACTTC	TRBD1	once	TRBV7-9	TRBJ2-7
CSVPSLLGTQDTQYF	TGCAGCGTTCCTTCCCTTTTGGGGACCCAGGATACGCAGTATTTT	-	-	TRBV29-1	TRBJ2-3
CASSQEREQFF	TGTGCCAGCAGCCAGGAGCGGGAGCAGTTCTTC	-	-	TRBV4-2	TRBJ2-1
CASSPPTKTSGPEPYNEQFF	TGTGCCAGCTCACCCCCAACTAAGACTAGCGGGCCGGAGCCCTACAATGAGCAGTTCTTC	TRBD2	once	TRBV18	TRBJ2-1
CASSVGTTSRDEQFF	TGTGCCAGCAGCGTCGGGACTACTTCTAGGGATGAGCAGTTCTTC	TRBD2	-	TRBV2	TRBJ2-1
CASSIRGRKKNIQYF	TGTGCCAGTAGTATACGAGGACGGAAGAAAAACATTCAGTACTTC	-	-	TRBV19	TRBJ2-4
CASTSYDNEQFF	TGTGCCAGCACCTCATACGACAATGAGCAGTTCTTC	-	-	TRBV27	TRBJ2-1
CASSKGRVSTPGNTIYF	TGTGCCAGCAGCAAAGGTAGAGTCTCCACCCCTGGAAACACCATATATTTT	-	-	TRBV21-1	TRBJ1-3
CASSLVTGGRSQPQHF	TGTGCCAGCAGCTTAGTTACAGGGGGCAGGAGTCAGCCCCAGCATTTT	TRBD1	-	TRBV7-9	TRBJ1-5
CASSLGSYNEQFF	TGCGCCAGCAGCTTGGGCAGTTACAATGAGCAGTTCTTC	-	-	TRBV5-1	TRBJ2-1
CASSTGAYYNSPLHF	TGTGCCAGCTCAACCGGGGCATACTATAATTCACCCCTCCACTTT	-	once	TRBV18	TRBJ1-6
CASSYSKHGREGRTDTQYF	TGTGCCAGCAGTTACTCGAAGCATGGGAGGGAGGGGCGCACAGATACGCAGTATTTT	TRBD2	-	TRBV6-2/TRBV6-3	TRBJ2-3
CASSLGTVNTGELFF	TGTGCCAGCAGTTTAGGGACTGTTAACACCGGGGAGCTGTTTTTT	-	-	TRBV27	TRBJ2-2
CASSLRGLENSPLHF	TGTGCCAGCAGCCTCAGGGGCTTGGAGAATTCACCCCTCCACTTT	-	-	TRBV7-8	TRBJ1-6
CAIYEGFSGELFF	TGTGCCATCTACGAGGGTTTTTCCGGGGAGCTGTTTTTT	-	-	TRBV10-3	TRBJ2-2
CASRLHRDTIYEQYF	TGCGCCAGCAGGCTTCATCGGGACACCATCTACGAGCAGTACTTC	-	-	TRBV10-2	TRBJ2-7
CASSIAGESGNGYTF	TGTGCCAGTAGTATAGCGGGGGAGTCGGGGAATGGCTACACCTTC	-	-	TRBV19	TRBJ1-2
CASSNRGYGYTF	TGTGCCAGCAGCAACCGGGGGTACGGCTACACCTTC	-	once	TRBV5-6	TRBJ1-2
CASSPSGRATYNEQFF	TGTGCCAGCAGCCCTAGCGGGAGGGCCACCTACAATGAGCAGTTCTTC	TRBD2	-	TRBV7-9	TRBJ2-1
CASSSIGNKFTEAFF	TGTGCCAGTAGTAGCATCGGAAACAAGTTCACTGAAGCTTTCTTT	-	few	TRBV19	TRBJ1-1
CASSITGGQYF	TGTGCCAGCAGTATAACCGGCGGGCAGTACTTC	-	-	TRBV2	TRBJ2-7
CASSLPGRSFYEQYF	TGTGCCAGCAGCTTACCGGGACGGAGTTTTTACGAGCAGTACTTC	-	-	TRBV11-2	TRBJ2-7
CASSPVFF	TGTGCCAGCAGCCCCGTCTTCTTT	-	-	TRBV12-3/TRBV12-4	TRBJ1-1
CASSQEGPGLARSDTQYF	TGCGCCAGCAGCCAAGAAGGGCCGGGACTAGCGCGTTCAGATACGCAGTATTTT	TRBD2	-	TRBV4-1	TRBJ2-3
CASSEEVEYEQYF	TGTGCCAGCAGTGAAGAGGTGGAATACGAGCAGTACTTC	-	-	TRBV6-1	TRBJ2-7
CSVEAGELFF	TGCAGCGTTGAAGCCGGGGAGCTGTTTTTT	-	-	TRBV29-1	TRBJ2-2